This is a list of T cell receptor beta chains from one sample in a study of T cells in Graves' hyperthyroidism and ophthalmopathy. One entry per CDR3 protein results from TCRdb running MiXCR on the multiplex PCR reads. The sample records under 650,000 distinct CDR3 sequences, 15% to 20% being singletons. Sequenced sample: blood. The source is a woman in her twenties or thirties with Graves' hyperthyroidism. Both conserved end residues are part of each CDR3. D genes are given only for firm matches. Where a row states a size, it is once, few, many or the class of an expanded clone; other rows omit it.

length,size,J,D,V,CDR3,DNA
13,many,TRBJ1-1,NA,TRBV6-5,CASSYPQGNEAFF,TGTGCCAGCAGTTACCCCCAGGGGAATGAAGCTTTCTTT
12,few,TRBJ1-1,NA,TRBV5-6,CASSLAAAEAFF,TGTGCCAGCAGCTTGGCCGCGGCTGAAGCTTTCTTT
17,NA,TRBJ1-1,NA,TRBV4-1,CASSQVTPGQVNTEAFF,TGCGCCAGCAGCCAAGTAACCCCGGGACAAGTGAACACTGAAGCTTTCTTT
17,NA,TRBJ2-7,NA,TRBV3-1,CASSQDPKQEERDEQYF,TGTGCCAGCAGCCAAGATCCTAAACAGGAGGAACGGGACGAGCAGTACTTC
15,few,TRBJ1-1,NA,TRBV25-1,CASSGTGQGTREAFF,TGTGCCAGCAGTGGAACCGGCCAGGGGACGAGAGAAGCTTTCTTT
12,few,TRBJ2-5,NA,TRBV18,CASSRGEETQYF,TGTGCCAGCTCACGTGGGGAAGAGACCCAGTACTTC
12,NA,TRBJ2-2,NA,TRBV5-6,CASMAATGELFF,TGTGCCAGCATGGCGGCCACCGGGGAGCTGTTTTTT
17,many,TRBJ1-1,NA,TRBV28,CASSLSAWTLSNTEAFF,TGTGCCAGCAGTTTATCGGCGTGGACCCTTTCGAACACTGAAGCTTTCTTT
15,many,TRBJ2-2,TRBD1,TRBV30,CAWSYRGLNTGELFF,TGTGCCTGGAGTTACAGGGGTCTGAACACCGGGGAGCTGTTTTTT
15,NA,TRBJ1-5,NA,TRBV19,CASGLTGYSNQPQHF,TGTGCCAGTGGCCTTACAGGGTACAGCAATCAGCCCCAGCATTTT
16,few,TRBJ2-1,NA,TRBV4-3,CASSQAYQLSYNEQFF,TGCGCCAGCAGCCAAGCTTACCAGCTTTCCTACAATGAGCAGTTCTTC
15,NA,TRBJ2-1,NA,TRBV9,CASSVAGAIYNEQFF,TGTGCCAGCAGCGTAGCGGGAGCCATCTACAATGAGCAGTTCTTC
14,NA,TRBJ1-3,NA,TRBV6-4,CASSRGVSGNTIYF,TGTGCCAGCTCCCGGGGGGTATCTGGAAACACCATATATTTT
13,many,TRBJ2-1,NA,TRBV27,CASSLLTDNEQFF,TGTGCCAGCAGTTTATTGACGGACAATGAGCAGTTCTTC
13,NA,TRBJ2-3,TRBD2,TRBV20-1,CSALAGARDTQYF,TGCAGTGCCCTAGCGGGAGCTCGTGATACGCAGTATTTT
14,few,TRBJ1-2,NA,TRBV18,CASSPPDMVGGYTF,TGTGCCAGCTCACCACCGGATATGGTGGGAGGCTACACCTTC
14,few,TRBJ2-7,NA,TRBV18,CASSPSRDHYEQYF,TGTGCCAGCTCACCTAGCAGGGACCACTACGAGCAGTACTTC
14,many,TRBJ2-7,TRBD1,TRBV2,CASSVTGQSYEQYF,TGTGCCAGCAGCGTTACGGGACAGTCCTACGAGCAGTACTTC
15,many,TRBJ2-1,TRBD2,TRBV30,CAWSWIAGVSNEQFF,TGTGCCTGGAGTTGGATAGCGGGAGTAAGCAATGAGCAGTTCTTC
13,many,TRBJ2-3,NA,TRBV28,CASSIGNTDTQYF,TGTGCCAGCAGTATCGGAAACACAGATACGCAGTATTTT
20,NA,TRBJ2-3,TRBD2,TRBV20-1,CSARDRELAGERGSTDTQYF,TGCAGTGCTAGAGATCGTGAGCTAGCGGGAGAAAGAGGGAGCACAGATACGCAGTATTTT